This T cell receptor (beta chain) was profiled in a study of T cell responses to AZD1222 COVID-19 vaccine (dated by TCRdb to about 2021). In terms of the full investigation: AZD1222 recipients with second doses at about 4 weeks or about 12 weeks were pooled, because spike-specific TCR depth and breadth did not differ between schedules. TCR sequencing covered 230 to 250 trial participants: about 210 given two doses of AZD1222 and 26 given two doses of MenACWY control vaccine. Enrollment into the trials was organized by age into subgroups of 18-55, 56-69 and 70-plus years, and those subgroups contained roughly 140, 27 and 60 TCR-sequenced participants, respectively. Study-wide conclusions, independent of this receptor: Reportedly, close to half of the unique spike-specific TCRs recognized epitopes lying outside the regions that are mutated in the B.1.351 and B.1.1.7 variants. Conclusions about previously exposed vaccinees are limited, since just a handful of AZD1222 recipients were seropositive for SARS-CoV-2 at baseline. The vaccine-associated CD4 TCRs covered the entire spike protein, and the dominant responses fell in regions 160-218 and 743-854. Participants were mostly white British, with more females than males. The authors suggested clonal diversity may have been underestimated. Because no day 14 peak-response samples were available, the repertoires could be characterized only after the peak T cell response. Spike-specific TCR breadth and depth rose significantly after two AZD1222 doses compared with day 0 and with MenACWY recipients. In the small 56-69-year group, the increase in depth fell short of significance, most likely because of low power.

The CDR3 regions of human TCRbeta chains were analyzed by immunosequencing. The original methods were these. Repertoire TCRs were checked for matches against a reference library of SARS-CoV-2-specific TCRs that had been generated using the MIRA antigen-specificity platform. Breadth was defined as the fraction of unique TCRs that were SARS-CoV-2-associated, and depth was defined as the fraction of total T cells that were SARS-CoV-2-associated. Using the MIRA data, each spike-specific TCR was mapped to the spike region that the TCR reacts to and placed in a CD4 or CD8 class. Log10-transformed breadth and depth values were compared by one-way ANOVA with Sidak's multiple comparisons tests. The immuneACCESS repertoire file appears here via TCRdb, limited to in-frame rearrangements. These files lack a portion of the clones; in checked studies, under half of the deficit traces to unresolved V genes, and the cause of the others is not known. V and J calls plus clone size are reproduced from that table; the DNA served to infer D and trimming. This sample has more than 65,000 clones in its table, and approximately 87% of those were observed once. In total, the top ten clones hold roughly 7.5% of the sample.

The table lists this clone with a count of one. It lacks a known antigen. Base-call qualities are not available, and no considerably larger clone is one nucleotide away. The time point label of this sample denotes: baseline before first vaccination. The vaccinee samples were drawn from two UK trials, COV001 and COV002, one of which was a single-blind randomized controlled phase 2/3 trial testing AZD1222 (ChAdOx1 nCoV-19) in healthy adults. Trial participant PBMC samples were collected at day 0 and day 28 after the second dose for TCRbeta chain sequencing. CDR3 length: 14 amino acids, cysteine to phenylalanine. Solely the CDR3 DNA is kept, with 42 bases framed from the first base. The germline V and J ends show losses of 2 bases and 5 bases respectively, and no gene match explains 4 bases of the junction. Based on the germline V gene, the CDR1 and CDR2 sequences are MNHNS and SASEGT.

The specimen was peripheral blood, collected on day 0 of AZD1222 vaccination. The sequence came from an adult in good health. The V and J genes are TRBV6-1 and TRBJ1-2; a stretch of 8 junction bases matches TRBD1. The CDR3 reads CASSERTGIYGYTF. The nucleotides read TGTGCCAGCAGTGAAAGGACAGGGATTTATGGCTACACCTTC.